The 20 T cell receptor beta chains given below trace back to one sample, sequenced in a study of T-cell reconstitution after alpha-beta-depleted transplantation in children. Using unique molecular identifiers, the investigators prepared the TCRbeta library. One entry per CDR3 protein, called by TCRdb with MiXCR from the PCR reads. In the table there are around 600,000 distinct CDR3 sequences, roughly a tenth of which are singletons. The sample in question was PBMCs from the stem cell graft donor, obtained from the stem cell graft. The receptors come from a human donor who donated a stem cell graft to a child with acute myeloid leukemia.

This clonotype was observed at least ten times. The V and J genes are TRBV24-1 and TRBJ2-7; 9 nucleotides match TRBD1. This CDR3 region has 16 residues. J lost 2 bases, V lost 2 bases, and 6 bases had no gene match. Germline loops: CDR1 KGHDR, CDR2 SFDVKD. The CDR3 nucleotides read TGTGCCACCAGTGATTCGGGACAGGGTTTAACCTACGAGCAGTACTTC. It specifies CATSDSGQGLTYEQYF.

The sample holds a few counts of this clonotype. The CDR3 region is CASSLWPAGELFF. CDR3 nucleotides: TGCGCCAGCAGCTTGTGGCCAGCCGGGGAGCTGTTTTTT. The chain links TRBV5-1 to TRBJ2-2; the D is unclear. Germline V gene lookup returns CDR1 SGHRS and CDR2 YFSETQ. The CDR3 spans 13 residues. V lost 1 base and J lost 6, with 7 bases in between.

The gene calls are TRBV5-1 and TRBJ1-1; D possibly corresponds to TRBD1 (6 bases). The length of the CDR3 is 15 residues. Trimming stripped 3 bases from V and 1 base from J, with 13 bases between. Germline-derived CDR1 and CDR2 are SGHRS and YFSETQ. CDR3 bases: TGCGCCAGCAGCTGGACCACGACAGGGAACACTGAAGCTTTCTTT. It yields the protein CASSWTTTGNTEAFF.

This clonotype was seen more than once but under ten times. V and J are TRBV28 and TRBJ2-1; D is uncertain. Germline V gene sequence: CDR1 MDHEN, CDR2 SYDVKM. V dropped 2 bases and J dropped 0 bases, with 8 bases sitting between them. This CDR3 has 15 amino acids. The CDR3 protein is CASSLKPVSYNEQFF. The CDR3 DNA sequence: TGTGCCAGCAGTTTAAAGCCAGTCTCCTACAATGAGCAGTTCTTC. The full variable domain, with the rest looked up from reference TRBV28 and TRBJ2-1, is DVKVTQSSRYLVKRTGEKVFLECVQDMDHENMFWYRQDPGLGLRLIYFSYDVKMKEKGDIPEGYSVSREKKERFSLILESASTNQTSMYLCASSLKPVSYNEQFFGPGTRLTVL.

The chain has TRBV28 and TRBJ2-1; 11 bases line up with TRBD2. Germline assignment: CDR1 MDHEN and CDR2 SYDVKM. V dropped 7 bases and J dropped 8; count of bases not matched to a gene: 13. The CDR3 contains 16 residues. DNA for the CDR3: TGTGCCAGCACCACATCGGCTAGCGGGAGGTGGGATGAGCAGTTCTTC. The encoded protein is CASTTSASGRWDEQFF.

In its sample, this clonotype was seen a few times. This rearrangement joins TRBV5-1 to TRBJ1-3; D call uncertain. The germline V gene has CDR1 SGHRS and CDR2 YFSETQ. The CDR3 runs 16 residues. The V end lost 0 bases, the J end lost 0 bases, and 10 bases lay between the germline ends. The CDR3 bases are TGCGCCAGCAGCTTGGAACTACTCTCCTCTGGAAACACCATATATTTT. This gives the protein CASSLELLSSGNTIYF. Complete variable domain (other parts from reference TRBV5-1 and TRBJ1-3): KAGVTQTPRYLIKTRGQQVTLSCSPISGHRSVSWYQQTPGQGLQFLFEYFSETQRNKGNFPGRFSGRQFSNSRSEMNVSTLELGDSALYLCASSLELLSSGNTIYFGEGSWLTVV.

This clonotype came up a few times. The chain joins TRBV20-1 to TRBJ1-1; weak D call: TRBD1 (5 bases). Trimming took 5 bases from V and 0 from J, leaving 16 bases between them. The CDR3 sequence is 15 residues long. The V gene's germline CDR1 is DFQATT and CDR2 SNEGSKA (reference sequence). CDR3 region: CSAPDAGGMNTEAFF. The CDR3 DNA reads TGCAGTGCTCCCGATGCGGGGGGGATGAACACTGAAGCTTTCTTT.

V usage is TRBV20-1 and J usage is TRBJ1-1, with 9 nucleotides matching TRBD1. Germline CDR1 reads DFQATT; CDR2 reads SNEGSKA (reference sequence). The CDR3 is 14 amino acids. The V and J ends lost 0 bases and 6 bases, in that order; junction bases with no gene match: 5. CDR3 region: CSARETGGDAEAFF. The CDR3 bases are TGCAGTGCTAGAGAAACAGGGGGCGACGCTGAAGCTTTCTTT.

This clonotype has at least ten counts. The chain uses TRBV20-1 and TRBJ2-7; TRBD2 matches 11 bases. With 5 bases clipped from V and 5 bases from J, the junction kept 5 bases outside the gene matches. This CDR3 comprises 13 residues. Germline CDR1 reads DFQATT; CDR2 reads SNEGSKA (reference sequence). The CDR3 nucleotides are TGCAGTGCTGAACTAGCGGGAGATGACGAGCAGTACTTC. As protein: CSAELAGDDEQYF.

This clonotype was observed a handful of times. This chain connects TRBV7-9 to TRBJ2-3; maybe TRBD2 (5 bases). CDR3 length: 14 residues. V lost 7 bases, J lost 2 bases, and 13 bases lay in between. Germline CDR1 SEHNR, CDR2 FQNEAQ (reference sequence). As DNA, the CDR3 is TGTGCCAGCATCCGGGATCGTTCCACAGATACGCAGTATTTT. Its protein is CASIRDRSTDTQYF.

The chain combines TRBV20-1 with TRBJ2-1; a possible D gene is TRBD2 (5 bases). Germline V gene lookup returns CDR1 DFQATT and CDR2 SNEGSKA (reference sequence). The CDR3 is 15 residues long. CDR3 residues: CSAGLSASSYNEQFF. Written as DNA, the CDR3 is TGCAGCGCCGGACTTAGCGCTAGCTCCTACAATGAGCAGTTCTTC.

This clonotype was detected a few times. The rearrangement uses TRBV5-1 and TRBJ1-2; 9 positions agree with TRBD1. With V trimmed by 4 bases and J by 8 bases, 9 bases remained unmatched. CDR3 length equals 14 residues. Germline loops: CDR1 SGHRS, CDR2 YFSETQ. The CDR3 spells CASSQDRGERGYTF. CDR3 nucleotides: TGCGCCAGCAGCCAGGACAGGGGCGAGCGGGGCTACACCTTC.

The rearrangement joins TRBV2 to TRBJ2-7; 7 bases are a match to TRBD2. The ends lost 1 base at V and 6 bases at J; junction bases unmatched: 6. CDR3 size: 14 residues. From germline, CDR1 is SNHLY and CDR2 FYNNEI. CDR3 loop: CASSEVGGPGEQYF. In DNA form, the CDR3 reads TGTGCCAGCAGTGAAGTGGGAGGGCCAGGCGAGCAGTACTTC.

This chain connects TRBV14 to TRBJ2-5; possible D gene TRBD1, 5 bases. The V end lost 4 bases, the J end lost 2 bases, and 11 bases lay between the germline ends. This CDR3 spans 14 amino acids. Per the germline V gene, CDR1 is SGHDN and CDR2 is FVKESK. The CDR3 DNA is TGTGCCAGCAGCCCACTGACAGCTCAAGAGACCCAGTACTTC. Protein product: CASSPLTAQETQYF. The complete variable domain, with remaining parts taken from reference TRBV14 and TRBJ2-5, reads EAGVTQFPSHSVIEKGQTVTLRCDPISGHDNLYWYRRVMGKEIKFLLHFVKESKQDESGMPNNRFLAERTGGTYSTLKVQPAELEDSGVYFCASSPLTAQETQYFGPGTRLLVL.

In this sample, this clonotype turned up many times. This rearrangement joins TRBV6-5 to TRBJ2-1; the D call may be TRBD1 or TRBD2 (5 bases each). The CDR3 covers 15 residues. Per germline, CDR1 MNHEY and CDR2 SVGAGI. Trimming stripped 4 bases from V and 4 bases from J, with 14 bases between. The CDR3 DNA follows: TGTGCCAGCAGTTCCCCGTGGGGCGGGTACAATGAGCAGTTCTTC. It is translated as CASSSPWGGYNEQFF.

This clonotype was counted ten times or more. The chain combines TRBV24-1 with TRBJ2-2; the match to TRBD2 covers 10 bases. Germline assignment: CDR1 KGHDR and CDR2 SFDVKD. This CDR3 is 17 amino acids long. With V trimmed by 3 bases and J by 1 base, 4 bases remained unmatched. CDR3 nucleotide sequence: TGTGCCACCAGTGATCCTAGACTAGCGGGGAACACCGGGGAGCTGTTTTTT. It specifies CATSDPRLAGNTGELFF.

The chain is built from TRBV6-2 or TRBV6-3 and TRBJ2-4; D possibly uses TRBD1 or TRBD2 (5 bases each). Trimming stripped 2 bases from V and 9 bases from J, with 20 bases between. CDR1 is MNHEY and CDR2 is SVGEGT in the germline V gene. This CDR3 contains 16 residues. CDR3 protein: CASSYSDGPVGGIQYF. The CDR3 region has the DNA TGTGCCAGCAGTTACAGCGACGGCCCGGTTGGGGGCATTCAGTACTTC.

This clonotype was counted ten times or more. This sequence joins TRBV29-1 and TRBJ2-1; 9 nucleotides agree with TRBD2. V lost 1 base to trimming and J lost 0 bases; unmatched junction nucleotides: 7. The CDR3 has 17 amino acids. The germline CDR1 and CDR2 sequences are SQVTM and ANQGSEA. CDR3 nucleotide sequence: TGCAGCGTTGAAGGACTAGCGGACCCCGGCTCCTACAATGAGCAGTTCTTC. This gives the protein CSVEGLADPGSYNEQFF.

The chain recombines TRBV27 with TRBJ2-1; 8 nucleotides align to TRBD2. The CDR3 is 15 residues long. Germline CDR1 is MNHEY and CDR2 is SMNVEV (reference sequence). Trimming cost V 6 bases and J 10 bases; bases outside gene matches: 14. The CDR3 reads CASSREGGWNGEQFF. For the CDR3, the DNA is TGTGCCAGCAGCCGGGAGGGGGGGTGGAACGGGGAGCAGTTCTTC.

Ten or more counts support this clonotype. J is TRBJ1-3 and V is TRBV30; D remains unclear. Deletions cut 3 bases from V and 8 bases from J, with 11 bases between. The CDR3 length is 12 residues. In germline, CDR1 is GTSNPN, CDR2 SVGIG (reference sequence). The CDR3 sequence: CAWSPPSDTIYF. In nucleotides, the CDR3 is TGTGCCTGGAGCCCCCCGTCGGACACCATATATTTT.